The 23 T cell receptor beta chains reported below all come from one sample, sequenced in a study of cytomegalovirus exposure and HLA in healthy donors. It was with 60 Vbeta and 13 Jbeta primers that the PCR ran. Assay used: immunoSEQ multiplex PCR; TCRdb lists only in-frame clones, some missing. In the table there are fewer than 200,000 clones, about four fifths of which are singletons. Sequenced material: PBMCs. The receptors come from a young woman in good health and CMV-seronegative.

This chain connects TRBV9 to TRBJ2-1, with TRBD2 matching over 8 bases. With V trimmed by 4 bases and J by 2 bases, 11 bases remained unmatched. This CDR3 region has 17 residues. Germline-derived CDR1 and CDR2 are SGDLS and YYNGEE. Here the CDR3 reads CASSPKGAGDTYNEQFF. The CDR3 DNA sequence: TGTGCCAGCAGCCCCAAGGGAGCGGGAGATACCTACAATGAGCAGTTCTTC.

V is TRBV7-6 and J is TRBJ2-1; TRBD2 aligns across 7 bases. Per the germline V gene, CDR1 is SGHVS and CDR2 is FNYEAQ. V shed 1 base, J shed 0 bases, and the junction held 6 bases outside the gene matches. The CDR3 sequence is 17 residues long. The CDR3 DNA sequence: TGTGCCAGCAGCTTAGAAGATTGGACTAGCTCCTACAATGAGCAGTTCTTC. This translates into CASSLEDWTSSYNEQFF. The entire variable domain, with the rest obtained from reference TRBV7-6 and TRBJ2-1, is as follows: GAGVSQSPRYKVTKRGQDVALRCDPISGHVSLYWYRQALGQGPEFLTYFNYEAQQDKSGLPNDRFSAERPEGSISTLTIQRTEQRDSAMYRCASSLEDWTSSYNEQFFGPGTRLTVL.

In this sample, this clone turned up once. The chain has TRBV7-9 and TRBJ1-2; D may be TRBD1 (6 bases). The CDR3 consists of 13 residues. Germline CDR1 is SEHNR and CDR2 is FQNEAQ (reference sequence). Trimming cost V 7 bases and J 3 bases, with 12 bases left between them. This CDR3 reads CASTWGGDYGYTF. The CDR3 DNA reads as TGTGCCAGCACCTGGGGGGGCGACTATGGCTACACCTTC.

For the CDR3, the DNA is TGTGCCAGCAGCTTGGTTGGGGGGATCAGGACTACCGCTTTCTTT. Encoded protein: CASSLVGGIRTTAFF. The rearrangement joins TRBV5-8 to TRBJ1-1; D possibly corresponds to TRBD1 (5 bases). V lost 0 bases and J 11 bases, leaving 20 bases between the germline ends. The CDR3 is 15 amino acids. Germline loops: CDR1 SGHTS, CDR2 YDEGEE.

The J gene is TRBJ1-3, the V gene TRBV11-3; 8 bases match TRBD1. CDR1 SGHNT and CDR2 YENEEA come from the germline V gene. This CDR3 contains 17 residues. V was clipped by 5 bases and J by 1 base; unmatched bases: 10. The CDR3 reads CASSPEGQGRSGNTIYF. CDR3 in DNA: TGTGCCAGCAGCCCAGAAGGACAGGGCAGATCTGGAAACACCATATATTTT.

The V gene is TRBV5-8, the J gene TRBJ2-2; possible D gene TRBD2, 5 bases. Trimming took 1 base from V and 7 from J, leaving 8 bases between them. CDR3 length: 13 residues. Germline values: CDR1 SGHTS, CDR2 YDEGEE. The CDR3 spells CASSLWESGELFF. The CDR3 coding sequence is TGTGCCAGCAGCTTGTGGGAGAGCGGGGAGCTGTTTTTT. Based on the CDR3 plus reference TRBV5-8 and TRBJ2-2, the full variable domain is EAGVTQSPTHLIKTRGQQATLRCSPISGHTSVYWYQQALGLGLQFLLWYDEGEERNRGNFPPRFSGRQFPNYSSELNVNALELEDSALYLCASSLWESGELFFGEGSRLTVL.

This clone was detected once. The genes are TRBV4-3 and TRBJ1-5, with D possibly being TRBD1 (5 bases). Germline lookup yields CDR1 LGHNA and CDR2 YSLEER. Deletions cut 0 bases from V and 4 bases from J, with 16 bases between. The CDR3 contains 17 residues. This chain's CDR3 is CASSQDSYTGRNQPQHF. The CDR3 bases are TGCGCCAGCAGCCAAGATAGTTACACAGGTAGAAATCAGCCCCAGCATTTT.

This clone was recorded a few times. V gene TRBV5-8 combines with J gene TRBJ1-1, with 7 bases that match TRBD1. Germline values: CDR1 SGHTS, CDR2 YDEGEE. CDR3 length: 14 amino acids. V shed 3 bases and J 1 base; nucleotides not matched to a gene: 3. The CDR3 loop is CASSSRTGNTEAFF. The CDR3 DNA sequence: TGTGCCAGCAGCTCCCGGACAGGGAACACTGAAGCTTTCTTT.

This clone appeared once. The V and J genes are TRBV10-1 and TRBJ2-7; the D gene is possibly TRBD1 (6 bases). Trimming cost V 7 bases and J 3 bases, with 22 bases left between them. The germline CDR1 and CDR2 sequences are WNHNN and SYGVQD (reference sequence). The CDR3 covers 16 residues. Here the CDR3 reads CASIMPRGELNYEQYF. The CDR3 region has the DNA TGCGCCAGCATAATGCCCAGGGGCGAGCTTAACTACGAGCAGTACTTC.

A note on this clone: At one boundary the junction diverges from the germline segment, which might be a read error. CDR3 nucleotide sequence: TGCGCCAGCAGCTACTACCAGGAGACCCAGTACTTC. Its protein product is CASSYYQETQYF. This chain connects TRBV5-1 to TRBJ2-5; no reliable D call. The length of the CDR3 is 12 residues. Germline V gene data show CDR1 as SGHRS and CDR2 as YFSETQ.

On this clone itself: A read error may account for a junction end that differs from germline. The V call is TRBV7-7, the J call TRBJ2-5; 8 bases line up with TRBD1. CDR1 is SSHAT and CDR2 is FNYEAQ in the germline V gene (reference sequence). The CDR3 has 14 amino acids. The CDR3 spells CASSLNGQGETQYF. CDR3 sequence (DNA): TGTGCTAGCAGCTTAAATGGACAGGGAGAGACCCAGTACTTC.

The CDR3 spells CASPGSTGELFF. The CDR3, as DNA: TGTGCCAGCCCGGGGAGCACCGGGGAGCTGTTTTTT. The V and J genes are TRBV28 and TRBJ2-2; a possible D gene is TRBD2 (5 bases). The CDR3 contains 12 residues. Looked up from germline, CDR1 is MDHEN and CDR2 is SYDVKM. V was trimmed by 8 bases and J by 4 bases, leaving 8 bases between them.

V gene TRBV7-2 combines with J gene TRBJ2-3; 11 nucleotides line up with TRBD2. The V gene's germline CDR1 is SGHTA and CDR2 FQGNSA. This CDR3 is built from 17 residues. V lost 3 bases and J lost 2; bases outside the gene matches: 7. CDR3 residues: CASSLGPSGRTTDTQYF. The CDR3 DNA reads as TGTGCCAGCAGCTTGGGGCCTAGCGGGAGGACCACAGATACGCAGTATTTT.

The chain has TRBV7-8 and TRBJ2-3, with D hard to call. The CDR3 sequence is 14 residues long. V gave up 1 base and J gave up 6 bases, with 11 bases separating them. The V gene's germline CDR1 is SGHVS and CDR2 FQNEAQ. The CDR3 DNA reads as TGTGCCAGCAGCTTAGTCCCTGGAGAGGATACGCAGTATTTT. Translation gives CASSLVPGEDTQYF.

The chain is built from TRBV4-3 and TRBJ2-1; a possible D gene is TRBD2 (6 bases). Germline V gene data show CDR1 as LGHNA and CDR2 as YSLEER. The ends were cut back, 4 bases at V and 5 bases at J, with 24 bases in the middle. The CDR3 extends over 18 amino acids. CDR3: CASSPGEFVGLADNEQFF. The CDR3 nucleotides are TGCGCCAGCAGCCCGGGGGAATTCGTGGGGTTAGCCGACAATGAGCAGTTCTTC.

This clone was recorded only once. The J gene is TRBJ1-2, the V gene TRBV29-1; D call uncertain. Germline V gives CDR1 SQVTM, CDR2 ANQGSEA. The CDR3 is 14 amino acids. Trimming removed 1 base at V and 2 bases at J, with 11 bases between. The CDR3 loop is CSVEVRMVNYGYTF. The DNA of the CDR3 is TGCAGCGTTGAAGTCAGAATGGTAAACTATGGCTACACCTTC.

This chain uses TRBV9 with TRBJ2-5, with D possibly matching TRBD2 (6 bases). The germline CDR1 and CDR2 sequences are SGDLS and YYNGEE. CDR3 size: 13 residues. Trimming shortened V by 2 bases and J by 5 bases, and 10 bases separated the two germline ends. CDR3 bases: TGTGCCAGCAGCGTCGAGGGGAGGGAGACCCAGTACTTC. Translating gives CASSVEGRETQYF.

This clone came up once. DNA for the CDR3: TGTGCCAGCAGCCAAGACATAACGGGAGGGACCGGGGAGCTGTTTTTT. This gives the protein CASSQDITGGTGELFF. V is TRBV4-2 and J is TRBJ2-2; 8 bases line up with TRBD2. The V and J ends lost 0 bases and 5 bases, in that order; junction bases with no gene match: 5. The CDR3 spans 16 residues. The V gene's germline CDR1 is LGHNA and CDR2 YNFKEQ.

The rearrangement links TRBV11-3 to TRBJ2-2; 11 positions match TRBD1. The CDR3 length is 17 residues. Germline V CDR1 and CDR2: SGHNT, YENEEA. V shed 4 bases and J 4 bases; nucleotides not matched to a gene: 8. This CDR3 is CASSSKGTGGGTGELFF. In nucleotides, the CDR3 is TGTGCCAGCAGCTCGAAAGGGACAGGGGGGGGCACCGGGGAGCTGTTTTTT.

The rearrangement links TRBV29-1 to TRBJ2-7; a weak D match, TRBD2 (5 bases). Trimming removed 4 bases from V and 6 bases from J, with 16 bases in between. There are 13 residues in the CDR3. Per the germline V gene, CDR1 is SQVTM and CDR2 is ANQGSEA. CDR3 sequence (DNA): TGCAGCGTTGTCGGGTGGGAGAACGGCGAGCAGTACGTC. Translating it yields CSVVGWENGEQYV.

CDR3 amino acids: CASSRGDRGFSEQYF. In DNA, the CDR3 is TGTGCCAGCAGCCGAGGGGACAGGGGATTCTCCGAGCAGTACTTC. The V and J genes are TRBV11-2 and TRBJ2-5; 10 bases map to TRBD1. The J call may be faulty, since TRBJ2-7 better matches the DNA end. CDR1 and CDR2 (germline): SGHAT, FQNNGV. This CDR3 contains 15 residues.

This clone appeared a single time. The chain has TRBV4-2 and TRBJ2-1; D perhaps matches TRBD1 (6 bases). Looked up from germline, CDR1 is LGHNA and CDR2 is YNFKEQ. The CDR3 length is 14 residues. The V end was cut by 3 bases, the J end by 5 bases, with 11 bases between. This CDR3 is CASSHDRTDNEQFF. The CDR3, as DNA: TGTGCCAGCAGCCATGATAGGACAGACAATGAGCAGTTCTTC.

In DNA, the CDR3 is TGCAGCGGTGCGACAGGATTGAACACTGAAGCTTTCTTT. The encoded protein is CSGATGLNTEAFF. This chain joins TRBV29-1 and TRBJ1-1; D may be TRBD1 (6 bases). The germline CDR1 and CDR2 sequences are SQVTM and ANQGSEA. With 7 bases removed from V and 0 bases from J, the gap between germline ends came to 12 bases. This CDR3 is built from 13 residues.